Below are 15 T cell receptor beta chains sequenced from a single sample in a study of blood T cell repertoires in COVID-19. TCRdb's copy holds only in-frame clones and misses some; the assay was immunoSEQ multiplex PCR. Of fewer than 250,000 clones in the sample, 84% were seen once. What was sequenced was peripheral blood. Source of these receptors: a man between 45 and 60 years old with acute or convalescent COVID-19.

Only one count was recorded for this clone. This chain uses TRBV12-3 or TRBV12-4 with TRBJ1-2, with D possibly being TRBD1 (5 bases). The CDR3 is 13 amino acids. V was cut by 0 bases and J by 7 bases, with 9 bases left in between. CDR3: CASSLAGARGYTF. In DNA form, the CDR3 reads TGTGCCAGCAGTTTAGCAGGGGCCCGTGGCTACACCTTC.

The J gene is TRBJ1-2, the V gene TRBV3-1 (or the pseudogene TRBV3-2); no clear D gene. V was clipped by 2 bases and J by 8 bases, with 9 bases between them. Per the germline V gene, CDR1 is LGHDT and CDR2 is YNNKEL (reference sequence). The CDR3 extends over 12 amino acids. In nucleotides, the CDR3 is TGTGCCAGCAGCCAAAGTAACATAGGCTACACCTTC. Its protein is CASSQSNIGYTF.

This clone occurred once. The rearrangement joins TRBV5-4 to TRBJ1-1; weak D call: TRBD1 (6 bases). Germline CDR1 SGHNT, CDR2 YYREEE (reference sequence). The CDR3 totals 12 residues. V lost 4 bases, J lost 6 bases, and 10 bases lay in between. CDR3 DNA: TGTGCCAGCAGCCCTGGGACACCTGAAGCTTTCTTT. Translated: CASSPGTPEAFF.

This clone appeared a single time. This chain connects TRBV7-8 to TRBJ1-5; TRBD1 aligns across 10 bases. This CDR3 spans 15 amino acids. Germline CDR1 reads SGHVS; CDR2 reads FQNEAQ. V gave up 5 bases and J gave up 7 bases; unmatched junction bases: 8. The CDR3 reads CASSKARTGGQPQHF. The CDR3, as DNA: TGTGCCAGCAGCAAAGCTAGGACAGGGGGACAGCCCCAGCATTTT.

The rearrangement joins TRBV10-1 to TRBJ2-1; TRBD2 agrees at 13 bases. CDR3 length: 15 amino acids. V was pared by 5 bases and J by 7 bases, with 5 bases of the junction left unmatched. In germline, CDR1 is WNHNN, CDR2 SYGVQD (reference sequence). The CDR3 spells CASSKLAGGLNEQFF. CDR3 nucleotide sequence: TGCGCCAGCAGTAAACTAGCGGGGGGGCTTAATGAGCAGTTCTTC.

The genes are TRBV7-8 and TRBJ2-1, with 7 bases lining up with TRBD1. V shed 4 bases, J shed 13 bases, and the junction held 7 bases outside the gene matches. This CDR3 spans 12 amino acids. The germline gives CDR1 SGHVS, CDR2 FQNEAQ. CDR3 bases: TGTGCCAGCAGCTGGGCCGGGACAGTTCAGTTCTTC. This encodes CASSWAGTVQFF.

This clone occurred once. This chain's CDR3 is CASSLGGHREQYF. The CDR3, as DNA: TGCGCCAGCAGCTTGGGGGGACACCGGGAGCAGTACTTC. This chain joins TRBV5-1 and TRBJ2-7, with D possibly TRBD1 on 6 matching bases. CDR1 and CDR2 from the germline V gene are SGHRS and YFSETQ. CDR3 size: 13 residues. Trimming took off 0 bases at V and 7 bases at J, with 11 bases between the two ends.

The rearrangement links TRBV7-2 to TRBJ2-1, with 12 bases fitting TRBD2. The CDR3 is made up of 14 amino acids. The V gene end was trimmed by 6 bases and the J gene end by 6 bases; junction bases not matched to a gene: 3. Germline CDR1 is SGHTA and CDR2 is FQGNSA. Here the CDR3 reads CASRTSGSFNEQFF. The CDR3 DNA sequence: TGTGCCAGCAGGACTAGCGGGAGTTTCAATGAGCAGTTCTTC.

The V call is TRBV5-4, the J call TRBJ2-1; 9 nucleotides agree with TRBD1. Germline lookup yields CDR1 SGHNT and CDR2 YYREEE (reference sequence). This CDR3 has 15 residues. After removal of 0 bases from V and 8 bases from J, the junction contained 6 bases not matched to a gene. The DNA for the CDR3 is TGTGCCAGCAGCTTGGGCCGGGACAGGGTCCATGAGCAGTTCTTC. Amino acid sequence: CASSLGRDRVHEQFF.

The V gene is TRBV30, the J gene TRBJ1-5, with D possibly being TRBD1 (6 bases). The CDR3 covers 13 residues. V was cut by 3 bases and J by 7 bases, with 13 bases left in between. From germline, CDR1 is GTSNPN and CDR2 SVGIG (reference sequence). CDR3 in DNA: TGTGCCTGGAGCGCACAGGGTAACCAGCCCCAGCATTTT. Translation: CAWSAQGNQPQHF.

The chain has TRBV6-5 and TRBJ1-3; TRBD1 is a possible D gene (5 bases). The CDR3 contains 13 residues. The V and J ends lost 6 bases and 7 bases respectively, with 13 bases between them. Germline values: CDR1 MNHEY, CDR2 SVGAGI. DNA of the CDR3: TGTGCCAGCAGATACGGGGAGGGGAACACCATATATTTT. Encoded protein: CASRYGEGNTIYF.

CDR3 sequence: CASSIRTGGATGNTIYF. The CDR3 region has the DNA TGTGCCAGTAGTATCAGGACAGGGGGCGCCACCGGAAACACCATATATTTT. The chain has TRBV19 and TRBJ1-3, with 11 bases matching TRBD1. Germline CDR1 reads LNHDA; CDR2 reads SQIVND (reference sequence). V shed 3 bases and J 4 bases; nucleotides not matched to a gene: 8. The CDR3 totals 17 residues.

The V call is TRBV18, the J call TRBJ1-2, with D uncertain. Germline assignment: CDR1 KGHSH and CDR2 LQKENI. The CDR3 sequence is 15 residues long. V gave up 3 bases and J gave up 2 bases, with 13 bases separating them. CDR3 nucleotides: TGTGCCAGCTCACCTTCGGGAGAAATGAACTATGGCTACACCTTC. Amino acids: CASSPSGEMNYGYTF.

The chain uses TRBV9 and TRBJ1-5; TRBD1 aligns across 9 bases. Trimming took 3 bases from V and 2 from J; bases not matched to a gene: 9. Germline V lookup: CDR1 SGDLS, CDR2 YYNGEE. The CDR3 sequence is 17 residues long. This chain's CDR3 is CASSADDWDRGNQPQHF. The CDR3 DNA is TGTGCCAGCAGCGCAGATGATTGGGACAGGGGCAATCAGCCCCAGCATTTT.

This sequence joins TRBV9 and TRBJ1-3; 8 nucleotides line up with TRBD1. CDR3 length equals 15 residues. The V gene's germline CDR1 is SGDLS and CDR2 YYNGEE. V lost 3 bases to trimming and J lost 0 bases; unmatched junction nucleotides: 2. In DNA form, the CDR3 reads TGTGCCAGCAGCGCGGGACAGGTCTCTGGAAACACCATATATTTT. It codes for CASSAGQVSGNTIYF.